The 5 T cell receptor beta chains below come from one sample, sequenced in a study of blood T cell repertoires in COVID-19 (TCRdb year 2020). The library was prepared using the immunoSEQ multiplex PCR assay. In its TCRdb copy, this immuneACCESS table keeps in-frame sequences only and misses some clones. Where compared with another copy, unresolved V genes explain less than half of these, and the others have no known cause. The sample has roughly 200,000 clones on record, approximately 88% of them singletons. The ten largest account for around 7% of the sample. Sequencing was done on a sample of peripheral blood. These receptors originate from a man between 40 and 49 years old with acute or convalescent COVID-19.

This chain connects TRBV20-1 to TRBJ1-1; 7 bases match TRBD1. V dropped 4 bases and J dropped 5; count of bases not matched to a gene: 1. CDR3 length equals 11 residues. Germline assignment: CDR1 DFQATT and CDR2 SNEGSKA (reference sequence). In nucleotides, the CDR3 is TGCAGTGCTATACAGGGGACTGAAGCTTTCTTT. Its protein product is CSAIQGTEAFF.

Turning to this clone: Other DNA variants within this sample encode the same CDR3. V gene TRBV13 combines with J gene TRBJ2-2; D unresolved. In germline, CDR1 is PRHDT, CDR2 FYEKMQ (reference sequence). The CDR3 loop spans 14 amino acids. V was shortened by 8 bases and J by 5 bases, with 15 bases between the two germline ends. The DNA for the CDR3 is TGTGCCAGCCGCCGAGATGTTCAAACCGGGGAGCTGTTTTTT. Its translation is CASRRDVQTGELFF.

The CDR3 DNA is TGTGCCAGCAGCCCTCGACAGGGTGAGGAGACCCAGTACTTC. This sequence encodes CASSPRQGEETQYF. This chain connects TRBV9 to TRBJ2-5, with 7 bases that match TRBD1. Unmatched junction bases numbered 8, after V lost 4 bases and J lost 5 bases. CDR1 is SGDLS, CDR2 YYNGEE, per germline. The CDR3 sequence is 14 residues long.

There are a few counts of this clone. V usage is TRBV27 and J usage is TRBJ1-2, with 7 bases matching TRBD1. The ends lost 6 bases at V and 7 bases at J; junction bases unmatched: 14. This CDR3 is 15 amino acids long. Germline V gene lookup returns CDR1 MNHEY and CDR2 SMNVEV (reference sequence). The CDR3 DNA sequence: TGTGCCAGCAGCTTACGAATGGGGACAGAACGTGGCTACACCTTC. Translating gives CASSLRMGTERGYTF.

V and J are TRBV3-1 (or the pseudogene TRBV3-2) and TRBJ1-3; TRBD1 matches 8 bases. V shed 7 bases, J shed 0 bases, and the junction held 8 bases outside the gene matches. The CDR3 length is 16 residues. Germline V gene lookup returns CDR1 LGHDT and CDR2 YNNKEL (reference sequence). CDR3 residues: CASTRWGTGSGNTIYF. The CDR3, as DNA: TGTGCCAGCACCCGGTGGGGGACAGGCTCTGGAAACACCATATATTTT.